Here is one TCR beta chain with its context. Its target is not known. The entry originates in a study of T-cell reconstitution after alpha-beta-depleted transplantation in children. Study-level findings and limits: Surviving thymic progenitors and recipient T cells were the source of high TCRbeta diversity at day 60 in some patients. After one year, T-cell counts and TCRbeta diversity mostly came from new T cells. Several hundred expanded graft clones reportedly gave rise to the alpha-beta T cells present about two months after transplant.

Molecular barcoding with unique molecular identifiers was used for the TCRbeta library. One entry per CDR3 protein results from TCRdb running MiXCR on the PCR reads. The profile covers about 980,000 distinct CDR3 sequences, with about 26% appearing a single time and under 30% taken by the ten largest. This sample comprised PBMCs, mostly from graft donor cells, obtained 360 days after TCRalphabeta/CD19-depleted stem cell transplant. The source of this sequence is a boy under two years old who had a stem cell transplant for SCID, so the T cells may come from the graft donor.

CDR3 in DNA: TGTGCCAGCAGCCCCCCAGGGTCCCAGTACTTC. This encodes CASSPPGSQYF. This chain uses TRBV3-1 with TRBJ2-5; a weak D match, TRBD1 (5 bases). V dropped 4 bases and J dropped 9 bases, with 9 bases sitting between them. The CDR3 loop spans 11 amino acids. Germline V gives CDR1 LGHDT, CDR2 YNNKEL (reference sequence).